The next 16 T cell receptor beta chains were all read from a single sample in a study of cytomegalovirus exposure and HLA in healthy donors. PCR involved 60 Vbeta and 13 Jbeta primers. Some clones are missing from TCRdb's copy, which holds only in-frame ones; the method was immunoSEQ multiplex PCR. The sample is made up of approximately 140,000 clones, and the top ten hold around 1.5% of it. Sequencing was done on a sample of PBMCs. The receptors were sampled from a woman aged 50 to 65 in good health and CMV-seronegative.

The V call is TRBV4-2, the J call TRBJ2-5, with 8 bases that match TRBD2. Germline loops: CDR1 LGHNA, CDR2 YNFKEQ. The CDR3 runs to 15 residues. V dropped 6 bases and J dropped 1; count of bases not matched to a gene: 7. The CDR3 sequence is CASREGSGAQETQYF. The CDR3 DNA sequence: TGTGCCAGCAGAGAAGGTAGCGGGGCCCAAGAGACCCAGTACTTC.

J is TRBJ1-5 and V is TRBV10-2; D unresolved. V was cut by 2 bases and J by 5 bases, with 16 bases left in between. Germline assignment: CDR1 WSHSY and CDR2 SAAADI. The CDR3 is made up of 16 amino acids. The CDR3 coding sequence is TGCGCCAGCAGTGAGGCCTCGTTTCGGGGTCATCAGCCCCAGCATTTT. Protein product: CASSEASFRGHQPQHF.

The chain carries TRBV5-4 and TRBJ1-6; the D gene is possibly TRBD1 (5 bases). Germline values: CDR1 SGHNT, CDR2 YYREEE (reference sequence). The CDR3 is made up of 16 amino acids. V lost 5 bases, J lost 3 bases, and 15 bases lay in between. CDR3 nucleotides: TGTGCCAGCAGACGCAACGAAGGGGTCTATAATTCACCCCTCCACTTT. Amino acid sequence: CASRRNEGVYNSPLHF.

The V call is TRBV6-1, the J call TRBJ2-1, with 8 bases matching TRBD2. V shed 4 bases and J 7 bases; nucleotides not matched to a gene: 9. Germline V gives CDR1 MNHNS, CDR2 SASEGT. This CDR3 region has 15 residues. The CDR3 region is CASSGFSGEGNEQFF. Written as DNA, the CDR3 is TGTGCCAGCAGTGGATTTAGCGGGGAGGGGAATGAGCAGTTCTTC.

DNA for the CDR3: TGTGCCAGTAGTCCCAACGGGAAAGGAATTGGCGAAAAACTGTTTTTT. This codes for CASSPNGKGIGEKLFF. The chain links TRBV19 to TRBJ1-4; no clear D gene. The CDR3 length is 16 residues. V lost 5 bases and J lost 8, with 21 bases in between. Germline V gene lookup returns CDR1 LNHDA and CDR2 SQIVND (reference sequence).

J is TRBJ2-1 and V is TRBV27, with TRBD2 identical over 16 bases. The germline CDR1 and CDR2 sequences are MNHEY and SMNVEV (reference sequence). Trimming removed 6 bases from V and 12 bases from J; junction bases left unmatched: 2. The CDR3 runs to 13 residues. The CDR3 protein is CASRGTSGRVQFF. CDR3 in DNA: TGTGCCAGCAGGGGGACTAGCGGGAGGGTGCAGTTCTTC.

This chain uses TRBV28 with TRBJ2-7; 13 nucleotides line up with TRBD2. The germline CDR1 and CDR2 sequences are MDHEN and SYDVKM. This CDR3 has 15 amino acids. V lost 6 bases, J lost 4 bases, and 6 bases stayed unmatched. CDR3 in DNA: TGTGCCAGCAGGGGGACTAGCGGGAACAAATACGAGCAGTACTTC. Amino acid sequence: CASRGTSGNKYEQYF.

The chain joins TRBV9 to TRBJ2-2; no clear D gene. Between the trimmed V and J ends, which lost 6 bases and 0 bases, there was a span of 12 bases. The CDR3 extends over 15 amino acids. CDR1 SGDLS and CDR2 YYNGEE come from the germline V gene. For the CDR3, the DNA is TGTGCCAGCAAGAATGGCGGAGCGAACACCGGGGAGCTGTTTTTT. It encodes CASKNGGANTGELFF.

The CDR3 loop is CASSREDRVGGNTIYF. DNA of the CDR3: TGTGCCAGCAGCAGAGAGGACAGGGTAGGAGGAAACACCATATATTTT. The J gene is TRBJ1-3, the V gene TRBV5-4, with 8 positions matching TRBD1. V lost 4 bases to trimming and J lost 4 bases; unmatched junction nucleotides: 10. The germline gives CDR1 SGHNT, CDR2 YYREEE (reference sequence). The CDR3 runs 16 residues. The complete variable domain, with remaining parts taken from reference TRBV5-4 and TRBJ1-3, reads ETGVTQSPTHLIKTRGQQVTLRCSSQSGHNTVSWYQQALGQGPQFIFQYYREEENGRGNFPPRFSGLQFPNYSSELNVNALELDDSALYLCASSREDRVGGNTIYFGEGSWLTVV.

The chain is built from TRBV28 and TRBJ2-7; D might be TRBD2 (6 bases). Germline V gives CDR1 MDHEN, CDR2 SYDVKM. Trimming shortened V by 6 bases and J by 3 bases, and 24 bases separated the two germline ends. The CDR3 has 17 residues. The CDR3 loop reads CASSPSLHSGLNYEQYF. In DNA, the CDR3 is TGTGCCAGCAGCCCTTCCCTTCATAGCGGCCTTAACTACGAGCAGTACTTC.

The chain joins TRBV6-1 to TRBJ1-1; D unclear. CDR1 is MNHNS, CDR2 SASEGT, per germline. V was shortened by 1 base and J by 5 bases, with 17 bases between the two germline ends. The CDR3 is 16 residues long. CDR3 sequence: CASSEVAGSSRTEAFF. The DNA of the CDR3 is TGTGCCAGCAGTGAAGTCGCGGGAAGTTCGAGAACTGAAGCTTTCTTT.

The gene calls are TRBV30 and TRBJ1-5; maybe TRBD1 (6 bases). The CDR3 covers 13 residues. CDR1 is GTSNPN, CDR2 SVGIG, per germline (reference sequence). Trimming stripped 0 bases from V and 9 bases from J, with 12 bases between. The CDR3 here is CAWSVQGVPPQHF. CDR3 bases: TGTGCCTGGAGTGTACAGGGAGTGCCGCCCCAGCATTTT.

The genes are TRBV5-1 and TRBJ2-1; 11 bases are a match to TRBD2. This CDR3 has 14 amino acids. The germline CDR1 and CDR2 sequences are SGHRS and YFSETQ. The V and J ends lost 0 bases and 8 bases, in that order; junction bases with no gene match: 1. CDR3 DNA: TGCGCCAGCAGCTTGGATAGCGGGGGGGATGAGCAGTTCTTC. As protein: CASSLDSGGDEQFF.

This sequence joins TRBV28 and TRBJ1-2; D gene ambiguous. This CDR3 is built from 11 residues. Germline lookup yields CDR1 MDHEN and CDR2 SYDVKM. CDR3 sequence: CALGSGYGYTF. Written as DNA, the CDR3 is TGTGCACTGGGCAGCGGCTATGGCTACACCTTC.

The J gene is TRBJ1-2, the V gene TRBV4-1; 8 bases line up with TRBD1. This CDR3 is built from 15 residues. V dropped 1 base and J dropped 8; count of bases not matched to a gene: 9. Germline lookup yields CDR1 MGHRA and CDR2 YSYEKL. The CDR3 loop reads CASSQGFGQGWGYTF. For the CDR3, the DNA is TGCGCCAGCAGCCAAGGTTTCGGACAGGGCTGGGGCTACACCTTC.

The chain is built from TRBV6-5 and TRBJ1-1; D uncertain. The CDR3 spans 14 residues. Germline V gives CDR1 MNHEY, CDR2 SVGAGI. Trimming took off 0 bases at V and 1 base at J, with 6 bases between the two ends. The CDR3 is CASSYSLRNTEAFF. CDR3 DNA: TGTGCCAGCAGTTACTCTCTTAGGAACACTGAAGCTTTCTTT.